These T cell receptor beta chains were read from a single sample in a study of graft-versus-host responses after intestinal transplantation. Produced via immunoSEQ multiplex PCR; TCRdb's table is partial and in-frame only. The sample consists of some 96,000 clones, 80% to 95% of them appearing once. Sequences were derived from PBMCs, sampled approximately 470 days after intestinal transplant. The source is a human patient who received an intestinal transplant, so some T cells may come from the graft donor. The CDR3 runs from the conserved cysteine through the conserved F or W. A D gene is named only where the DNA matches it firmly. Rows may omit the clone size; those that give it use once, few, many or a size class.

TRBV2	TRBJ1-5	TRBD1	.	13	CASSWTGTQPQHF	TGTGCCAGCAGTTGGACAGGGACTCAGCCCCAGCATTTT
TRBV6-1	TRBJ2-2	TRBD2	few	14	CASSGLAGGGELFF	TGTGCCAGCAGTGGACTAGCGGGGGGCGGGGAGCTGTTTTTT
TRBV7-9	TRBJ1-1	.	.	14	CASKTAGVNTEAFF	TGTGCCAGCAAAACCGCCGGGGTGAACACTGAAGCTTTCTTT
TRBV10-1	TRBJ2-1	.	.	13	CASSPARFGEQFF	TGCGCCAGCAGCCCGGCTCGGTTTGGTGAGCAGTTCTTC
TRBV5-1	TRBJ2-3	.	.	15	CASSFQGTSTDTQYF	TGCGCCAGCAGTTTCCAGGGAACTAGCACAGATACGCAGTATTTT
TRBV7-2	TRBJ1-5	.	.	15	CASSSRDGFRQPQHF	TGTGCCAGCAGCTCTCGGGACGGCTTCAGGCAGCCCCAGCATTTT
TRBV5-8	TRBJ1-2	.	few	12	CASSFRTGGYTF	TGTGCCAGCAGCTTCCGGACGGGAGGCTACACCTTC
TRBV6-5	TRBJ2-4	.	.	16	CASSYRRNLAKNIQYF	TGTGCCAGCAGTTACCGACGGAATCTAGCCAAAAACATTCAGTACTTC
TRBV4-1	TRBJ2-5	.	.	13	CASSQVSQETQYF	TGCGCCAGCAGCCAAGTCTCTCAAGAGACCCAGTACTTC
TRBV4-1	TRBJ2-2	TRBD2	.	18	CASSRRGSGGLRTGELFF	TGCGCCAGCAGCCGAAGGGGTAGCGGGGGCCTTAGAACCGGGGAGCTGTTTTTT
TRBV5-1	TRBJ1-1	.	.	15	CASSLGSSMNTEAFF	TGCGCCAGCAGCTTGGGCAGCTCCATGAACACTGAAGCTTTCTTT
TRBV5-6	TRBJ2-7	TRBD1	once	13	CASSLRAGGEQYF	TGTGCCAGCAGCTTGAGGGCAGGGGGCGAGCAGTACTTC
TRBV5-1	TRBJ2-5	TRBD2	.	14	CASSPAGGQETQYF	TGCGCCAGCAGCCCGGCGGGGGGGCAAGAGACCCAGTACTTC
TRBV10-1	TRBJ1-1	.	once	16	CASREGPSMLNTEAFF	TGCGCCAGCAGGGAGGGGCCGTCTATGTTGAACACTGAAGCTTTCTTT